Listed here are 21 T cell receptor beta chains from one sample, sequenced in a study of T cell responses to AZD1222 COVID-19 vaccine. TCRdb's table, derived via immunoSEQ multiplex PCR, lists solely in-frame clones and lacks some. The profile shows approximately 100,000 clones, roughly 87% of them singletons. The specimen comprised peripheral blood, sampled 28 days after the second AZD1222 dose. The source of these receptors is an adult who received the AZD1222 COVID-19 vaccine.

The chain carries TRBV11-2 and TRBJ2-2; D is ambiguous. V lost 2 bases to trimming and J lost 9 bases, with 19 bases between them. Looked up from germline, CDR1 is SGHAT and CDR2 is FQNNGV. The CDR3 sequence is 16 residues long. CDR3 in amino acids: CASSLFRIPNDRELFF. The CDR3 nucleotides read TGTGCCAGCAGCTTATTTAGGATTCCCAATGATCGGGAGCTGTTTTTT.

This sequence joins TRBV28 and TRBJ2-3; D might be TRBD1 (5 bases). Looked up from germline, CDR1 is MDHEN and CDR2 is SYDVKM. Trimming took 1 base from V and 0 from J, leaving 11 bases between them. The CDR3 totals 16 residues. The CDR3 sequence is CASSLYQGSSTDTQYF. In DNA form, the CDR3 reads TGTGCCAGCAGTTTATACCAGGGTTCTAGCACAGATACGCAGTATTTT.

The V and J genes are TRBV27 and TRBJ2-3; 9 bases fit TRBD1. Looked up from germline, CDR1 is MNHEY and CDR2 is SMNVEV (reference sequence). CDR3 length: 17 residues. With V trimmed by 1 base and J by 9 bases, 14 bases remained unmatched. CDR3 sequence reads: CASSLLPVVQGAQTQYF. Here the CDR3 DNA reads TGTGCCAGCAGTTTATTACCCGTTGTACAGGGGGCGCAAACGCAGTATTTT.

The chain carries TRBV6-5 and TRBJ2-5, with D possibly being TRBD1 (5 bases). Germline V CDR1 and CDR2: MNHEY, SVGAGI. The V gene lost 4 bases and the J gene lost 3 bases, with 15 bases spanning the gap. The CDR3 totals 15 residues. CDR3 sequence reads: CASSLLPDKEETQYF. For the CDR3, the DNA is TGTGCCAGCAGTTTACTCCCGGACAAGGAAGAGACCCAGTACTTC.

The chain carries TRBV14 and TRBJ2-7, with 11 bases aligning to TRBD1. The CDR3 runs to 14 residues. Germline V gene data show CDR1 as SGHDN and CDR2 as FVKESK. Losses at the gene ends were 8 bases for V and 1 base for J; bases not matched to a gene: 4. The CDR3 sequence is CASGGQGASYEQYF. DNA of the CDR3: TGTGCCAGCGGCGGACAGGGGGCTTCCTACGAGCAGTACTTC.

This clone appeared a few times. V usage is TRBV2 and J usage is TRBJ2-1; TRBD2 is a possible D gene (6 bases). This CDR3 is built from 13 residues. V lost 7 bases, J lost 6 bases, and 13 bases lay in between. Germline CDR1 is SNHLY and CDR2 is FYNNEI. DNA for the CDR3: TGTGCCAGCAATAACGTGGGAGGCAATGAGCAGTTCTTC. This encodes CASNNVGGNEQFF.

The chain has TRBV2 and TRBJ2-2; D gene uncertain. There are 12 residues in the CDR3. The germline V and J ends were trimmed by 4 bases and 6 bases, with 6 bases remaining between them. Germline V gene data show CDR1 as SNHLY and CDR2 as FYNNEI. This chain's CDR3 is CASSVGAGELFF. The CDR3 DNA is TGTGCCAGCAGTGTTGGCGCCGGGGAGCTGTTTTTT.

This rearrangement joins TRBV7-2 to TRBJ2-7; no definite D call. The V end lost 2 bases, the J end lost 6 bases, and 14 bases lay between the germline ends. The CDR3 runs 14 residues. CDR1 and CDR2 from the germline V gene are SGHTA and FQGNSA. The CDR3 region has the DNA TGTGCCAGCAGCTTATTCGATCCCCTGAGCGAGCAGTACTTC. Translated: CASSLFDPLSEQYF. The full variable domain, in which reference TRBV7-2 and TRBJ2-7 provide the parts outside the CDR3, is GAGVSQSPSNKVTEKGKDVELRCDPISGHTALYWYRQSLGQGLEFLIYFQGNSAPDKSGLPSDRFSAERTGGSVSTLTIQRTQQEDSAVYLCASSLFDPLSEQYFGPGTRLTVT.

V gene TRBV12-5 combines with J gene TRBJ2-7; D may be TRBD1 (6 bases). V lost 8 bases and J lost 2, with 10 bases in between. The length of the CDR3 is 12 residues. Germline V CDR1 and CDR2: LGHNT, FRNRAP. CDR3 in DNA: TGTGCTAGTCTCCGGGACACCTACGAGCAGTACTTC. Its protein product is CASLRDTYEQYF.

The sample holds a few counts of this clone. The V call is TRBV5-4, the J call TRBJ2-3; TRBD2 matches at 8 bases. The trim removed 2 bases at V and 4 bases at J, leaving 3 bases unmatched. The CDR3 extends over 14 amino acids. Germline CDR1 and CDR2: SGHNT and YYREEE (reference sequence). CDR3 sequence: CASSLAGDADTQYF. The CDR3 nucleotides read TGTGCCAGCAGCTTAGCGGGGGATGCAGATACGCAGTATTTT.

The rearrangement uses TRBV7-2 and TRBJ1-2; D unclear. This CDR3 is built from 15 residues. V lost 5 bases and J lost 3, with 16 bases in between. Per the germline V gene, CDR1 is SGHTA and CDR2 is FQGNSA. The CDR3: CASSPDGVSHYGYTF. The CDR3 DNA follows: TGTGCCAGCAGCCCCGACGGAGTGTCGCACTATGGCTACACCTTC.

The chain recombines TRBV6-5 with TRBJ2-7; 7 positions agree with TRBD2. Trimming cost V 2 bases and J 2 bases; bases outside gene matches: 3. From germline, CDR1 is MNHEY and CDR2 SVGAGI. CDR3 length equals 14 residues. The CDR3 coding sequence is TGTGCCAGCAGTTACGGGGAGGGAACCTACGAGCAGTACTTC. It translates to CASSYGEGTYEQYF.

This chain connects TRBV12-3 or TRBV12-4 to TRBJ1-2; D is ambiguous. Trimming shortened V by 6 bases and J by 7 bases, and 15 bases separated the two germline ends. The CDR3 sequence is 13 residues long. This CDR3 reads CASSQPLSGGYTF. In DNA form, the CDR3 reads TGTGCCAGCAGCCAGCCCCTCAGCGGTGGCTACACCTTC.

CDR3 in amino acids: CASSFGQGEKLFF. The CDR3 DNA sequence: TGTGCCAGCAGCTTCGGACAGGGCGAAAAACTGTTTTTT. The rearrangement links TRBV7-9 to TRBJ1-4; TRBD1 aligns across 8 bases. The V segment lost 3 bases and the J segment 8 bases; nucleotides outside the gene matches: 2. The germline V gene encodes CDR1 SEHNR and CDR2 FQNEAQ (reference sequence). The CDR3 spans 13 residues.

This clone was seen a handful of times. This sequence joins TRBV5-5 and TRBJ1-1; D remains unclear. V dropped 5 bases and J dropped 1 base, with 9 bases sitting between them. The CDR3 contains 13 residues. The V gene's germline CDR1 is SGHKS and CDR2 YYEKEE (reference sequence). This chain's CDR3 is CASRSSGNTEAFF. As DNA, the CDR3 is TGTGCCAGCAGGTCGTCGGGGAACACTGAAGCTTTCTTT. The entire variable domain, with the rest obtained from reference TRBV5-5 and TRBJ1-1, is as follows: DAGVTQSPTHLIKTRGQQVTLRCSPISGHKSVSWYQQVLGQGPQFIFQYYEKEERGRGNFPDRFSARQFPNYSSELNVNALLLGDSALYLCASRSSGNTEAFFGQGTRLTVV.

The chain couples TRBV7-9 to TRBJ1-1, with 10 nucleotides matching TRBD1. Germline assignment: CDR1 SEHNR and CDR2 FQNEAQ (reference sequence). V lost 5 bases, J lost 2 bases, and 2 bases stayed unmatched. The CDR3 covers 14 residues. For the CDR3, the DNA is TGTGCCAGCAGCCGGGACAGGGGTAACACTGAAGCTTTCTTT. Its translation is CASSRDRGNTEAFF.

The CDR3 bases are TGCGCCAGCAGCTTCGCTAGCGGGGGTTCCGAGCAGTACTTC. Protein product: CASSFASGGSEQYF. The chain uses TRBV5-1 and TRBJ2-7; 10 bases match TRBD2. The CDR3 length is 14 residues. V lost 2 bases to trimming and J lost 6 bases; unmatched junction nucleotides: 5. Germline assignment: CDR1 SGHRS and CDR2 YFSETQ. Based on the CDR3 plus reference TRBV5-1 and TRBJ2-7, the full variable domain is KAGVTQTPRYLIKTRGQQVTLSCSPISGHRSVSWYQQTPGQGLQFLFEYFSETQRNKGNFPGRFSGRQFSNSRSEMNVSTLELGDSALYLCASSFASGGSEQYFGPGTRLTVT.

The V gene is TRBV19, the J gene TRBJ2-4; D unclear. CDR1 LNHDA and CDR2 SQIVND come from the germline V gene (reference sequence). V shed 5 bases and J shed 0 bases, with 11 bases lying between them. The CDR3 is 15 amino acids. DNA for the CDR3: TGTGCCAGTAGTGGAAGCGAGACAGCCAAAAACATTCAGTACTTC. This encodes CASSGSETAKNIQYF.

The chain is built from TRBV6-1 and TRBJ2-7, with D hard to call. CDR1 and CDR2 (germline): MNHNS, SASEGT. The germline V and J ends were trimmed by 2 bases and 4 bases, with 9 bases remaining between them. This CDR3 region has 13 residues. The DNA for the CDR3 is TGTGCCAGCAGTGAAATACCGGCATACGAGCAGTACTTC. As protein: CASSEIPAYEQYF.

This clone appeared a few times. This chain links TRBV6-2 or TRBV6-3 with TRBJ2-7; 9 bases fit TRBD1. The CDR3 is made up of 13 amino acids. V gave up 4 bases and J gave up 4 bases; unmatched junction bases: 2. CDR1 is MNHEY and CDR2 is SVGEGT in the germline V gene. The CDR3 DNA is TGTGCCAGCAGTTCCGGGACAGGGTACGAGCAGTACTTC. It codes for CASSSGTGYEQYF.

The chain recombines TRBV5-4 with TRBJ1-2; 7 nucleotides line up with TRBD1. J gave up 7 bases and V 0 bases, and 6 bases lay outside the gene matches. The V gene's germline CDR1 is SGHNT and CDR2 YYREEE (reference sequence). This CDR3 has 14 amino acids. The CDR3 DNA reads as TGTGCCAGCAGCTTGGGCAGGGGGTTTAGTGGCTACACCTTC. This translates into CASSLGRGFSGYTF.